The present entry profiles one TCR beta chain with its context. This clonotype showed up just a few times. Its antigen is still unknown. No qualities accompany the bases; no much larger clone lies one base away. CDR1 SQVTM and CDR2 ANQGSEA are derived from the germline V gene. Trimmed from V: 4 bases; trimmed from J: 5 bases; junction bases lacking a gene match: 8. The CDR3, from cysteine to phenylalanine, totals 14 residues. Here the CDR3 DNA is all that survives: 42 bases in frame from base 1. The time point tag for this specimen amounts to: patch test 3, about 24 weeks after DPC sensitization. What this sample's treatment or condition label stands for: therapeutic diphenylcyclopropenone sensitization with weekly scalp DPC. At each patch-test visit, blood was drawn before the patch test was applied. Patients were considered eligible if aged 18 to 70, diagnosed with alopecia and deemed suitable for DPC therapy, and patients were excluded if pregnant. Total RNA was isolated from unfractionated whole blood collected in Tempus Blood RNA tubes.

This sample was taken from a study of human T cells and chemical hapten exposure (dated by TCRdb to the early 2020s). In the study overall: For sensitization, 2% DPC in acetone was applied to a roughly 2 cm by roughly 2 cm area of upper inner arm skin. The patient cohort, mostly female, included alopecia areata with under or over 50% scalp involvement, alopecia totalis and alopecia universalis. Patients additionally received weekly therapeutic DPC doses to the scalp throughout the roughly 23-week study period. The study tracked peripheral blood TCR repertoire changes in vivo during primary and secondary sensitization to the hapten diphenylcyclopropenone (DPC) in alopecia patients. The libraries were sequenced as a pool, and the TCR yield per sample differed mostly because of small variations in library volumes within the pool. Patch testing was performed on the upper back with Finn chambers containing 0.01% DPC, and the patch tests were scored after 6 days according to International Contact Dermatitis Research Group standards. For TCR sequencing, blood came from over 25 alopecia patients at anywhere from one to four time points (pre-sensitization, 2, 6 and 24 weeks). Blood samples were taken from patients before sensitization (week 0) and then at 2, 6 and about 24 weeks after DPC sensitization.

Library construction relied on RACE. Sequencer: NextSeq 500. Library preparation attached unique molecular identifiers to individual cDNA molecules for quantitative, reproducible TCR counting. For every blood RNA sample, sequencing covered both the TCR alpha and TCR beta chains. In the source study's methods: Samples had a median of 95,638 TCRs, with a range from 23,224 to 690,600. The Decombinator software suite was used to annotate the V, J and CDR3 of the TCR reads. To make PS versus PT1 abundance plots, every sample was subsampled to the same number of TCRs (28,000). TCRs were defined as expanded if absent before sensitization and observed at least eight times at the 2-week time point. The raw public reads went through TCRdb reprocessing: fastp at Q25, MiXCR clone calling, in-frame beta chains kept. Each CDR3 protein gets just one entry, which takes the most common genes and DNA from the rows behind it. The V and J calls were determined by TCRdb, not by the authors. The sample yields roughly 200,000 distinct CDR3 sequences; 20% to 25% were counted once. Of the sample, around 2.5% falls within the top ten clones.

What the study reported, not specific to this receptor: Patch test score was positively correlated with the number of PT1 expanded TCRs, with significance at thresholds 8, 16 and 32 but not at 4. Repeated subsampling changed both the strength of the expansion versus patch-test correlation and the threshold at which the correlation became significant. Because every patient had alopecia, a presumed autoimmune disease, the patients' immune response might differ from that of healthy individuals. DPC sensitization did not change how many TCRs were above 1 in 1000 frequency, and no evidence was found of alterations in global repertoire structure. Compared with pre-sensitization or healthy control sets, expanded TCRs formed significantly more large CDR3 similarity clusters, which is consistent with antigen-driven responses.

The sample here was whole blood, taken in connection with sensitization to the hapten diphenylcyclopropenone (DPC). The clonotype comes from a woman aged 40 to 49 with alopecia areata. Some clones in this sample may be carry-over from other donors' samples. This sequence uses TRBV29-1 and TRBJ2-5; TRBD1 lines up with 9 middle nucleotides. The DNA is TGCAGCGTTGCCAGGACAGGGGCTGTCGAGACCCAGTACTTC. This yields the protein CSVARTGAVETQYF.